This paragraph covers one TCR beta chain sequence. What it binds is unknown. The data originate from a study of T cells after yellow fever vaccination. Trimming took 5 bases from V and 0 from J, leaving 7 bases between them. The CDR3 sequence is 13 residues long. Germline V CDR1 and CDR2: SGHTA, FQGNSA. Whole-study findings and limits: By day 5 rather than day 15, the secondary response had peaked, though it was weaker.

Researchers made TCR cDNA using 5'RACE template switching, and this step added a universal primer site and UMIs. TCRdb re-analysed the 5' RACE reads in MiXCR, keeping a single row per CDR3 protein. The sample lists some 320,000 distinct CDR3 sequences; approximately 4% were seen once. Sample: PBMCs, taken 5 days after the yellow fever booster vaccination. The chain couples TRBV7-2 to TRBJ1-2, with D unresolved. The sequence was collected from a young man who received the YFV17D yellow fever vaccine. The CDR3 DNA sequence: TGTGCCAGCAGCACGACGGCTAACTATGGCTACACCTTC. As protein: CASSTTANYGYTF.